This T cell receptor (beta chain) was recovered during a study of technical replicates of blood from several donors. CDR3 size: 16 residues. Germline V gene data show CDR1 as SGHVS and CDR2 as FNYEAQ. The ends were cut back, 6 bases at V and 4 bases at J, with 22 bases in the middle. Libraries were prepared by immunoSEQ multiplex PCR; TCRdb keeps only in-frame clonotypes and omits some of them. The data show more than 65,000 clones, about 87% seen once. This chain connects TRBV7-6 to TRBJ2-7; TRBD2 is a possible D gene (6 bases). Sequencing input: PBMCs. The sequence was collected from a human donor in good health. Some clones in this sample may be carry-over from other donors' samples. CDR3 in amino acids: CASSSLGGRGSYEQYF. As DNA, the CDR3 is TGTGCCAGCAGTTCACTCGGAGGGCGGGGTTCGTACGAGCAGTACTTC. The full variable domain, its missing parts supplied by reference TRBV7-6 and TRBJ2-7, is GAGVSQSPRYKVTKRGQDVALRCDPISGHVSLYWYRQALGQGPEFLTYFNYEAQQDKSGLPNDRFSAERPEGSISTLTIQRTEQRDSAMYRCASSSLGGRGSYEQYFGPGTRLTVT.